The 20 T cell receptor beta chains below come from one sample, sequenced in a study of technical replicates of blood from several donors. The data were produced by immunoSEQ multiplex PCR, yet TCRdb's version contains in-frame clones alone and is incomplete. The data show about 66,000 clones, around 87% seen once. Sample: PBMCs. The receptors were gathered from a human donor in good health. Some clones in this sample may be carry-over from other donors' samples.

This rearrangement joins TRBV7-9 to TRBJ2-7, with 8 bases aligning to TRBD2. The germline CDR1 and CDR2 sequences are SEHNR and FQNEAQ (reference sequence). After removal of 5 bases from V and 1 base from J, the junction contained 7 bases not matched to a gene. The CDR3 contains 15 residues. CDR3 DNA: TGTGCCAGCAGCCTAAGCGGGAGAGGATCCTACGAGCAGTACTTC. Protein product: CASSLSGRGSYEQYF.

V and J are TRBV11-3 and TRBJ2-7; TRBD2 is a possible D gene (5 bases). Germline CDR1 SGHNT, CDR2 YENEEA. Trimming took 0 bases from V and 7 from J, leaving 13 bases between them. The length of the CDR3 is 14 residues. CDR3 coding DNA: TGTGCCAGCAGCTTAGACGGCAGGCCGGGGGAGCAGTACTTC. Encoded protein: CASSLDGRPGEQYF.

This clone was seen a few times. The chain links TRBV5-1 to TRBJ2-7, with D hard to call. Trimming left V 4 bases short and J 3 bases short, with 5 bases between. Germline loops: CDR1 SGHRS, CDR2 YFSETQ. The CDR3 has 11 amino acids. The CDR3 region is CASSPLYEQYF. The CDR3 DNA reads as TGCGCCAGCAGCCCTCTCTACGAGCAGTACTTC.

J is TRBJ2-5 and V is TRBV9, with D unresolved. The CDR3 length is 15 residues. V was trimmed by 0 bases and J by 1 base, leaving 10 bases between them. Per the germline V gene, CDR1 is SGDLS and CDR2 is YYNGEE. The CDR3: CASSVGKDIQETQYF. DNA for the CDR3: TGTGCCAGCAGCGTAGGGAAAGACATCCAAGAGACCCAGTACTTC. The full variable domain, rest sourced from reference TRBV9 and TRBJ2-5, is DSGVTQTPKHLITATGQRVTLRCSPRSGDLSVYWYQQSLDQGLQFLIQYYNGEERAKGNILERFSAQQFPDLHSELNLSSLELGDSALYFCASSVGKDIQETQYFGPGTRLLVL.

The V gene is TRBV25-1, the J gene TRBJ2-3, with TRBD2 matching over 10 bases. CDR1 and CDR2 from the germline V gene are MGHDK and SYGVNS. This CDR3 is 15 amino acids long. V lost 5 bases to trimming and J lost 4 bases; unmatched junction nucleotides: 6. The CDR3 DNA sequence: TGTGCCAGCAGTCGCGGGCTAGCGGGAGCAGATACGCAGTATTTT. Translating gives CASSRGLAGADTQYF.

The V gene is TRBV5-1, the J gene TRBJ1-2, with 9 bases lining up with TRBD1. V lost 2 bases and J lost 6; bases outside the gene matches: 8. The CDR3 contains 15 residues. CDR1 is SGHRS and CDR2 is YFSETQ in the germline V gene. In DNA form, the CDR3 reads TGCGCCAGCAGCTTATTACCGGGACAGGGTGATGGCTACACCTTC. Translating it yields CASSLLPGQGDGYTF.

The chain employs TRBV7-2 and TRBJ2-5, with TRBD2 as a possible D gene (6 bases). The CDR3 sequence is 15 residues long. Deletions cut 5 bases from V and 5 bases from J, with 18 bases between. Germline CDR1 reads SGHTA; CDR2 reads FQGNSA. The CDR3 protein is CASSTLGTPLETQYF. CDR3 coding DNA: TGTGCCAGCAGCACCCTTGGGACTCCCTTGGAGACCCAGTACTTC.

This sequence joins TRBV29-1 and TRBJ1-2, with a possible D match to TRBD1 (6 bases). The CDR3 runs to 11 residues. Germline V gives CDR1 SQVTM, CDR2 ANQGSEA. V shed 4 bases and J shed 10 bases, with 13 bases lying between them. The CDR3 sequence: CSVVQGIDYTF. The DNA of the CDR3 is TGCAGCGTTGTTCAGGGGATTGACTACACCTTC.

The rearrangement joins TRBV9 to TRBJ2-2; D remains ambiguous. The germline CDR1 and CDR2 sequences are SGDLS and YYNGEE. This CDR3 contains 13 residues. The V gene lost 4 bases and the J gene lost 1 base, with 5 bases spanning the gap. The CDR3 protein is CASSPQNTGELFF. The CDR3 DNA reads TGTGCCAGCAGCCCCCAGAACACCGGGGAGCTGTTTTTT.

The V call is TRBV7-8, the J call TRBJ2-5; 15 positions agree with TRBD2. V lost 1 base and J lost 5; bases outside the gene matches: 8. Germline CDR1 SGHVS, CDR2 FQNEAQ. The CDR3 is 18 amino acids. The CDR3 DNA sequence: TGTGCCAGCAGCTTAGGGGGAGGGACTAGCGGGGGGTCGGAGACCCAGTACTTC. This translates into CASSLGGGTSGGSETQYF.

This sequence joins TRBV5-1 and TRBJ2-7, with a weak D call TRBD1 (6 bases). CDR3 length: 15 residues. In germline, CDR1 is SGHRS, CDR2 YFSETQ. V gave up 3 bases and J gave up 0 bases, with 13 bases separating them. CDR3 sequence: CASSSLWGHSYEQYF. The CDR3 nucleotides read TGCGCCAGCAGCTCACTGTGGGGGCACTCCTACGAGCAGTACTTC.

The chain has TRBV6-5 and TRBJ1-6, with 7 bases fitting TRBD1. J was trimmed by 12 bases and V by 0 bases; bases with no gene match: 11. This CDR3 is 16 amino acids long. Germline CDR1 and CDR2: MNHEY and SVGAGI. CDR3 protein: CASSYSRGTPFRPLHF. Here the CDR3 DNA reads TGTGCCAGCAGTTACTCCAGGGGGACACCTTTTAGACCCCTCCACTTT.

This clone was seen once. The chain is built from TRBV6-1 and TRBJ2-7; the D gene is possibly TRBD1 (6 bases). The germline CDR1 and CDR2 sequences are MNHNS and SASEGT. CDR3 length: 13 residues. Trimming cost V 7 bases and J 3 bases, with 13 bases left between them. The CDR3 here is CASTGGRGYEQYF. The CDR3 nucleotides read TGTGCCAGCACTGGAGGCAGGGGCTACGAGCAGTACTTC.

The chain is built from TRBV4-2 and TRBJ2-7, with 8 bases fitting TRBD2. Germline CDR1 reads LGHNA; CDR2 reads YNFKEQ. The CDR3 consists of 15 residues. Losses at the gene ends were 0 bases for V and 3 bases for J; bases not matched to a gene: 4. The CDR3 DNA reads as TGTGCCAGCAGCCAAGAACGAGCGGGGGACTACGAGCAGTACTTC. This translates into CASSQERAGDYEQYF.

This clone was observed once. The chain carries TRBV4-1 and TRBJ2-1; possibly TRBD1 for D (6 bases). V gave up 0 bases and J gave up 1 base, with 10 bases separating them. The germline V gene encodes CDR1 MGHRA and CDR2 YSYEKL. The CDR3 is 16 residues long. The CDR3 DNA reads TGCGCCAGCAGCCAAGAGGTAGGGGGATCCTACAATGAGCAGTTCTTC. Its translation: CASSQEVGGSYNEQFF.

The rearrangement links TRBV4-1 to TRBJ2-5; the match to TRBD1 covers 7 bases. The length of the CDR3 is 16 residues. The J segment lost 5 bases and the V segment lost 1 base, leaving 10 bases of the junction unmatched. CDR1 and CDR2 (germline): MGHRA, YSYEKL. DNA of the CDR3: TGCGCCAGCAGCCAAGCTGGGACAGCGCTACGGGAGACCCAGTACTTC. Translation gives CASSQAGTALRETQYF.

The rearrangement uses TRBV11-3 and TRBJ2-5; 7 bases match TRBD2. CDR1 is SGHNT, CDR2 YENEEA, per germline. This CDR3 is 15 amino acids long. The junction had 8 bases not matched to a gene; V was cut back by 5 bases and J by 2 bases. The CDR3 sequence is CASSLNSGDQETQYF. DNA for the CDR3: TGTGCCAGCAGCCTAAACAGCGGGGATCAAGAGACCCAGTACTTC.

This chain joins TRBV27 and TRBJ1-5; D is ambiguous. The CDR3 has 15 residues. The V and J ends lost 2 bases and 0 bases respectively, with 8 bases between them. Germline CDR1 reads MNHEY; CDR2 reads SMNVEV (reference sequence). The CDR3 DNA is TGTGCCAGCAGTTTAACGGGTAATAGCAATCAGCCCCAGCATTTT. Translating gives CASSLTGNSNQPQHF.

This clone was counted only a few times. This chain uses TRBV19 with TRBJ2-1; D might be TRBD2 (6 bases). The CDR3 contains 16 residues. Germline assignment: CDR1 LNHDA and CDR2 SQIVND (reference sequence). V was trimmed by 3 bases and J by 5 bases, leaving 17 bases between them. The CDR3 is CASSITGEGPNNEQFF. Here the CDR3 DNA reads TGTGCCAGTAGTATCACGGGGGAAGGTCCCAACAATGAGCAGTTCTTC. Using reference TRBV19 and TRBJ2-1 for the parts outside the CDR3, the full variable domain is DGGITQSPKYLFRKEGQNVTLSCEQNLNHDAMYWYRQDPGQGLRLIYYSQIVNDFQKGDIAEGYSVSREKKESFPLTVTSAQKNPTAFYLCASSITGEGPNNEQFFGPGTRLTVL.

The J gene is TRBJ1-1, the V gene TRBV4-2, with TRBD1 identical over 12 bases. From germline, CDR1 is LGHNA and CDR2 YNFKEQ. The V gene end was trimmed by 10 bases and the J gene end by 5 bases; junction bases not matched to a gene: 20. The CDR3 covers 18 residues. The CDR3 loop reads CATRAGGGDRGLGTEAFF. The CDR3 DNA reads TGTGCCACCCGAGCAGGGGGCGGGGACAGGGGGCTCGGGACTGAAGCTTTCTTT.